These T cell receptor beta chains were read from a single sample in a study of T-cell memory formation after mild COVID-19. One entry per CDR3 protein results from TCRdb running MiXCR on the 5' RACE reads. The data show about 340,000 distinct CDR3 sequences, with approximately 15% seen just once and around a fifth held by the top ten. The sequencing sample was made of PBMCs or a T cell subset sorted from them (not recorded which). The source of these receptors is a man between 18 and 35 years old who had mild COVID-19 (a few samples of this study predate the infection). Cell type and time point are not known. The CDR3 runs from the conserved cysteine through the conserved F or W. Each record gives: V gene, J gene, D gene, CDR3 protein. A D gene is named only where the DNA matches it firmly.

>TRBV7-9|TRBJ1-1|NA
CASSLADEAFF
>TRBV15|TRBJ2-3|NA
CATSRRGLTDTQYF
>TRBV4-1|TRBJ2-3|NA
CASRLGALVPDTQYF
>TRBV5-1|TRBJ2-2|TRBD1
CASSSSGGAVTGELFF
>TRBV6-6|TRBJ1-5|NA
CASGADQPQHF
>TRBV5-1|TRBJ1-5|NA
CASSPQYSNQPQHF
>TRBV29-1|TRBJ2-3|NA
CSVEHGITDTQYF
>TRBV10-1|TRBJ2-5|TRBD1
CASSNDRVGETQYF
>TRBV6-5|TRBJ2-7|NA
CASSYVTGTSEQYF
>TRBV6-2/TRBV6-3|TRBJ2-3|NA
CASLLTSTDTQYF